This is a list of T cell receptor beta chains from one sample in a study of T cell responses to AZD1222 COVID-19 vaccine. Assay: immunoSEQ multiplex PCR; the TCRdb copy retains only in-frame clones and omits some. The sample includes approximately 150,000 clones, around nine tenths seen only once; the top ten take 3% to 3.5%. The sequencing here drew on peripheral blood, taken 28 days after the second AZD1222 dose. Receptors were obtained from an adult who received the AZD1222 COVID-19 vaccine. The CDR3 runs from the conserved cysteine through the conserved F or W. The order of the fields is V gene, J gene, clone size, CDR3 protein. The size of a clone is reported for some rows only, either as once, few or many, or as a class for expanded clones.

V: TRBV4-1; J: TRBJ1-6; size: NA; CDR3: CASSLYRGGNSPLHF
V: TRBV6-5; J: TRBJ1-2; size: NA; CDR3: CASSTTGTANYGYTF
V: TRBV10-3; J: TRBJ2-7; size: NA; CDR3: CAIRPGQSYEQYF
V: TRBV6-2/TRBV6-3; J: TRBJ1-5; size: NA; CDR3: CASSYRQGRQPQHF
V: TRBV3-1/TRBV3-2; J: TRBJ2-3; size: NA; CDR3: CASSRPGTGEDTQYF
V: TRBV5-8; J: TRBJ1-1; size: once; CDR3: CASSLRGAYTEAFF
V: TRBV29-1; J: TRBJ2-7; size: NA; CDR3: CSVVGTSYEQYF
V: TRBV3-1/TRBV3-2; J: TRBJ1-6; size: NA; CDR3: CASSQNRGSYNSPLHF
V: TRBV6-5; J: TRBJ2-1; size: NA; CDR3: CASSYLREGYNEQFF
V: TRBV7-6; J: TRBJ1-2; size: NA; CDR3: CASSPGTGANYGYTF
V: TRBV4-2; J: TRBJ2-5; size: NA; CDR3: CASSQEGALRETQYF
V: TRBV29-1; J: TRBJ2-7; size: NA; CDR3: CSSRTSGNTYEQYF
V: TRBV19; J: TRBJ2-4; size: few; CDR3: CASRLKNDSAKNIQYF
V: TRBV3-1/TRBV3-2; J: TRBJ2-1; size: NA; CDR3: CASSQLSTSGIGNEQFF
V: TRBV28; J: TRBJ1-4; size: NA; CDR3: CASSFSTNEKLFF
V: TRBV11-2; J: TRBJ2-7; size: NA; CDR3: CASSPTGTASYEQYF
V: TRBV4-1; J: TRBJ1-1; size: NA; CDR3: CASSHPGGTEAFF
V: TRBV27; J: TRBJ1-2; size: NA; CDR3: CASSLVVGGNYGYTF
V: TRBV9; J: TRBJ2-1; size: NA; CDR3: CASSVGVGEYNEQFF
V: TRBV6-5; J: TRBJ1-3; size: NA; CDR3: CASSYIPGSGNTIYF
V: TRBV3-1/TRBV3-2; J: TRBJ1-1; size: NA; CDR3: CASSRGQLNTEAFF
V: TRBV11-2; J: TRBJ1-3; size: once; CDR3: CASSFSLILSSGNTIYF
V: TRBV11-2; J: TRBJ1-1; size: NA; CDR3: CASSSGPGAFF
V: TRBV5-4; J: TRBJ2-5; size: NA; CDR3: CASSLGTSGQETQYF
V: TRBV7-9; J: TRBJ1-3; size: NA; CDR3: CASSGGNLYGNTIYF
V: TRBV7-8; J: TRBJ1-5; size: NA; CDR3: CASSWAGLRNSNQPQHF
V: TRBV5-1; J: TRBJ2-7; size: NA; CDR3: CASSPFGQLGYEQYF
V: TRBV5-5; J: TRBJ1-2; size: NA; CDR3: CASSQQGEANYGYTF
V: TRBV25-1; J: TRBJ1-1; size: NA; CDR3: CATGSNTEAFF
V: TRBV10-3; J: TRBJ2-1; size: once; CDR3: CAISTRGKFGEQFF
V: TRBV3-1/TRBV3-2; J: TRBJ2-1; size: NA; CDR3: CASSQVTSGSYNEQFF
V: TRBV13; J: TRBJ2-7; size: NA; CDR3: CASSTGTSAYEQYF
V: TRBV7-9; J: TRBJ1-1; size: NA; CDR3: CASSLDWAGEAFF
V: TRBV4-1; J: TRBJ1-2; size: NA; CDR3: CASSQDELSGGANYGYTF
V: TRBV7-9; J: TRBJ2-5; size: NA; CDR3: CASSDRVGTQYF
V: TRBV7-9; J: TRBJ2-1; size: once; CDR3: CASSASSEQFF
V: TRBV4-1; J: TRBJ1-4; size: once; CDR3: CASSQGGGGFLIEKLFF
V: TRBV4-1; J: TRBJ2-7; size: NA; CDR3: CATSRQSRAEQYF
V: TRBV5-1; J: TRBJ2-4; size: NA; CDR3: CASSPQGQGAGGAKNIQYF
V: TRBV6-6; J: TRBJ2-1; size: once; CDR3: CASKPSGDYNEQFF
V: TRBV12-1; J: TRBJ2-3; size: NA; CDR3: CASSPPQGVADTQYF
V: TRBV9; J: TRBJ1-1; size: NA; CDR3: CASTHGGGTEAFF
V: TRBV6-6; J: TRBJ2-5; size: NA; CDR3: CASSYQRLAGGETQYF
V: TRBV20-1; J: TRBJ2-1; size: NA; CDR3: CSASKGIYNEQFF
V: TRBV14; J: TRBJ1-1; size: NA; CDR3: CASSQGGVNTEAFF
V: TRBV10-1; J: TRBJ1-2; size: once; CDR3: CASSDGTDYGYTF
V: TRBV2; J: TRBJ1-1; size: NA; CDR3: CASSEALGGTEAFF
V: TRBV2; J: TRBJ2-7; size: NA; CDR3: CASSQQGAREQYF